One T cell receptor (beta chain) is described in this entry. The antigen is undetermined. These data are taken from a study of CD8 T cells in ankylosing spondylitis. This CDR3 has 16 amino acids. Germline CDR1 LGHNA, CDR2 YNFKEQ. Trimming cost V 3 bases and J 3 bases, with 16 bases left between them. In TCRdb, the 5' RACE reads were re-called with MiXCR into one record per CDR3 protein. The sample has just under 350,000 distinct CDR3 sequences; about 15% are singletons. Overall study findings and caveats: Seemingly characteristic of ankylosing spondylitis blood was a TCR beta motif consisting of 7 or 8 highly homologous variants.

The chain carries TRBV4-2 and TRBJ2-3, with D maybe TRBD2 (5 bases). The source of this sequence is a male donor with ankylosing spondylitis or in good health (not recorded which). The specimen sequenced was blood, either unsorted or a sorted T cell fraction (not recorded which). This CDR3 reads CASSHPLAPQTDTQYF. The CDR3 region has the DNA TGTGCCAGCAGCCATCCCCTAGCTCCCCAAACAGATACGCAGTATTTT.